This T cell receptor (beta chain) was sequenced for a study of regulatory T cells in long-lasting Graves disease. Study results and caveats: Limited samples may have lowered accuracy. TRBV28, TRBJ1-2 and TRBJ2-5 emerged as the favored segments in persistent disease.

Time point described: persistent/refractory GD, antithyroid drugs over 5 years with positive TRAb. TCR sequences were obtained from RNA taken from PBMCs. Nine milliliters of peripheral blood were drawn into EDTA tubes. The V end lost 5 bases, the J end lost 0 bases, and 13 bases lay between the germline ends. The germline gives CDR1 MDHEN, CDR2 SYDVKM. The CDR3 sequence is 15 residues long. This clonotype was observed at least ten times. Its antigen remains unidentified. According to the study, TCR beta libraries were built with iRepertoire HTBI primers and CDR3-region Arm-PCR. TCRdb reprocessed the multiplex PCR reads with MiXCR, giving one entry per CDR3 protein. Of 360,000 or so distinct CDR3 sequences in the sample, roughly 20% were seen once.

The sequence derives from a woman between 40 and 55 years old with Graves disease. The chain uses TRBV28 and TRBJ1-1; a weak D match, TRBD1 (6 bases). Sequenced here: peripheral blood mononuclear cells (PBMCs), sampled when the disease was refractory, from a patient treated with antithyroid drugs. This CDR3 is CASSTGLFMNTEAFF. The DNA of the CDR3 is TGTGCCAGCAGTACAGGGCTTTTCATGAACACTGAAGCTTTCTTT.